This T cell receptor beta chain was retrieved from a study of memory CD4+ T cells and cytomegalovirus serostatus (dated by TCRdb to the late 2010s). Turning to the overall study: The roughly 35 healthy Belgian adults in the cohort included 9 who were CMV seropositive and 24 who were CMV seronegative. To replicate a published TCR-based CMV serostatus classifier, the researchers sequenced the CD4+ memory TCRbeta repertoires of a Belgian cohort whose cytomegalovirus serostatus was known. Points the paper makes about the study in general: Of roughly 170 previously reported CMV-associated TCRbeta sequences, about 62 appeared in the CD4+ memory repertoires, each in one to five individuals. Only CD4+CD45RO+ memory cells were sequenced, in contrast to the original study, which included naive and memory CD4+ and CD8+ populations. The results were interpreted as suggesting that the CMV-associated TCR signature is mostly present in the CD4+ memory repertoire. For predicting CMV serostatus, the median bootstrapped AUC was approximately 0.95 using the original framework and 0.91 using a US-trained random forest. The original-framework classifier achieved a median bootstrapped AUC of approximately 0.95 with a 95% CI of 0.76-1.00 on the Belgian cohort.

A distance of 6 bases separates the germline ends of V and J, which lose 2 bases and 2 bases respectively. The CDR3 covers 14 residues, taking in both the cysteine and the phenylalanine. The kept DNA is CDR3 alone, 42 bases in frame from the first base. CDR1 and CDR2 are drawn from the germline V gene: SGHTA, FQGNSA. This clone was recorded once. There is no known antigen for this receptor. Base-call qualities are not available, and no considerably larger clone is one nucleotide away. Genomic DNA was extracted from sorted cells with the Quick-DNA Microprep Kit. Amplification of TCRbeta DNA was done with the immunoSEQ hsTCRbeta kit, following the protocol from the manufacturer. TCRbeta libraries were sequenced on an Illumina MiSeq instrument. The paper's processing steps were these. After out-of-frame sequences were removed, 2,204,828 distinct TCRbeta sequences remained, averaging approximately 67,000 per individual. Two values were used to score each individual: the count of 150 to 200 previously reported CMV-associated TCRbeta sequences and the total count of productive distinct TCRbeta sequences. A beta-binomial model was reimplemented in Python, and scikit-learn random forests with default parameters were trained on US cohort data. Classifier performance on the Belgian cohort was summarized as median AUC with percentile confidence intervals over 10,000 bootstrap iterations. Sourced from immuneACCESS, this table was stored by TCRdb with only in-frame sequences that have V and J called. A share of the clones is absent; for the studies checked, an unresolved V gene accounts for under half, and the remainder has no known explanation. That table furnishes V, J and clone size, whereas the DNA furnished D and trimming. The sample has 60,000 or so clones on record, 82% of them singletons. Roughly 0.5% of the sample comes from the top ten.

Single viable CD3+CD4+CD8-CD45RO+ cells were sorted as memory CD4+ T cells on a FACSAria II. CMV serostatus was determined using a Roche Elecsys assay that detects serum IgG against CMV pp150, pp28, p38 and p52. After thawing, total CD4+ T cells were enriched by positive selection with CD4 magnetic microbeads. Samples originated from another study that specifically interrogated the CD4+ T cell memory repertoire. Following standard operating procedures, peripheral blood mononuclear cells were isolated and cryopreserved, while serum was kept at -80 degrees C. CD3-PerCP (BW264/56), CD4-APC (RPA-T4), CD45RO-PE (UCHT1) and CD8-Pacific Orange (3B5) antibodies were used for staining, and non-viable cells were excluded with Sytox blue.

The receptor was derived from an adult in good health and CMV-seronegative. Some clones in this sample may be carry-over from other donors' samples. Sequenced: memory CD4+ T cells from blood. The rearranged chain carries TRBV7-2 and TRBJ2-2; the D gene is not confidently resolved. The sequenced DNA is TGTGCCAGCAGCTTACAGGTTAACACCGGGGAGCTGTTTTTT. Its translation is CASSLQVNTGELFF.